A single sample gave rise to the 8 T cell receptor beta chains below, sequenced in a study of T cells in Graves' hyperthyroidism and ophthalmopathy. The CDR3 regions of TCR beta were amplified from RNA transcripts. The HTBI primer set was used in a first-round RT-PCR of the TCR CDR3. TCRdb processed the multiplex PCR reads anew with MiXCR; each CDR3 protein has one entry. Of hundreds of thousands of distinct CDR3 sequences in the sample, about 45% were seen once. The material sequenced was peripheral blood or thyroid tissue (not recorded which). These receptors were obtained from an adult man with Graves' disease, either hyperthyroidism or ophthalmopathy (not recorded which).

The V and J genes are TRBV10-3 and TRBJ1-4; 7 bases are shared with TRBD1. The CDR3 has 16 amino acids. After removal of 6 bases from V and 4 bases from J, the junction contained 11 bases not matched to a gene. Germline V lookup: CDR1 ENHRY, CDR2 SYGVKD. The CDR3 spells CAIRGTRDSGNEKLFF. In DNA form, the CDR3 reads TGTGCCATCAGGGGGACCCGGGACAGCGGTAATGAAAAACTGTTTTTT.

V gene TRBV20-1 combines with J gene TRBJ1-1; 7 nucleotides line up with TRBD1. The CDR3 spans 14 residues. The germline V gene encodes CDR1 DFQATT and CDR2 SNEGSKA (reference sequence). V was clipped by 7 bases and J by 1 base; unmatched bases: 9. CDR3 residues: CSGWSRQGNTEAFF. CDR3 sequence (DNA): TGCAGTGGTTGGAGCCGACAGGGGAACACTGAAGCTTTCTTT.

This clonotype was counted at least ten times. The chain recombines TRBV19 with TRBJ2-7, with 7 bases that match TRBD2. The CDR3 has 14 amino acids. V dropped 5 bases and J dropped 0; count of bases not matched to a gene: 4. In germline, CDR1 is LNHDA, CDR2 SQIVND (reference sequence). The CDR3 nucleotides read TGTGCCAGTAGTCTAGCGGAAAGCTCCTACGAGCAGTACTTC. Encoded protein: CASSLAESSYEQYF.

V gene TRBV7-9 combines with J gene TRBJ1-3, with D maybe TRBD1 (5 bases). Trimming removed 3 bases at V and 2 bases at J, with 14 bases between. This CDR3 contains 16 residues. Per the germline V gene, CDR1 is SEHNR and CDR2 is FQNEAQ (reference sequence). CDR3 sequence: CASSLTGTTPGNTIYF. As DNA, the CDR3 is TGTGCCAGCAGCTTGACCGGGACCACGCCTGGAAACACCATATATTTT.

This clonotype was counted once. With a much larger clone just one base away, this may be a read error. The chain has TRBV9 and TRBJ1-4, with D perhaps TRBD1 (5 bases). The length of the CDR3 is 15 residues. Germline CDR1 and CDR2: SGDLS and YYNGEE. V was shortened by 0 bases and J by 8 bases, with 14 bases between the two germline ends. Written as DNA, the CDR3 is TGTGCCAGCAGCGTAGATGGGGGTTCACAGGAAAAACTGTTTTTT. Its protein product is CASSVDGGSQEKLFF.

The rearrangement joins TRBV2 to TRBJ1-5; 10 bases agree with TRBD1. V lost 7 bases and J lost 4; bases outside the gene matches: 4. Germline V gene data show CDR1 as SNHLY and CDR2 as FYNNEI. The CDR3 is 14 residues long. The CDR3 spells CASTGTGANQPQHF. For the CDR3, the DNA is TGTGCCAGCACCGGGACAGGGGCGAATCAGCCCCAGCATTTT.

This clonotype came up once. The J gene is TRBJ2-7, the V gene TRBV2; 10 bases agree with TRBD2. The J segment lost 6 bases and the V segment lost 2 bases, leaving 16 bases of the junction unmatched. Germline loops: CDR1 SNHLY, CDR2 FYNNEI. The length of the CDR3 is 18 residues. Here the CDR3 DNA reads TGTGCCAGCAGTGAAATGCTAGCGGGAGTTTGGGGGGTAGGCGAGCAGTACTTC. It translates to CASSEMLAGVWGVGEQYF.

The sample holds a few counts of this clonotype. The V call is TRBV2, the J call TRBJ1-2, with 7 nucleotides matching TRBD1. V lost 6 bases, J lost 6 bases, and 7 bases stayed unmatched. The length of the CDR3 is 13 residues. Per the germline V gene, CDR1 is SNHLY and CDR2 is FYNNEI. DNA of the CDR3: TGTGCCAGCAGCCACAGGGGTAGAAATGGCTACACCTTC. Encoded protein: CASSHRGRNGYTF. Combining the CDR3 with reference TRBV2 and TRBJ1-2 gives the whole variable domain EPEVTQTPSHQVTQMGQEVILRCVPISNHLYFYWYRQILGQKVEFLVSFYNNEISEKSEIFDDQFSVERPDGSNFTLKIRSTKLEDSAMYFCASSHRGRNGYTFGSGTRLTVV.